This TCR beta chain was sequenced during a study of blood T cells in healthy people across ages. Study-level points and caveats: TCR beta diversity, measured per million T cells, fell in a roughly linear way with age. Researchers deemed the diversity estimates from one million T cells underestimates. What prevented conclusive comparison of naive and antigen-experienced cells was that PBMCs were unsorted.

The authors ran a second PCR of 7 to 11 cycles using a sample-barcoded 5' primer and a J-beta primer mix. In TCRdb, the 5' RACE reads were re-called with MiXCR into one record per CDR3 protein. The sample shows about 1.5 million distinct CDR3 sequences, 42% of them seen only once. Each sample yielded at least 5.5 micrograms of PBMC total RNA. Points on this clonotype: As yet, its antigen is unknown.

This clonotype was obtained from a young woman in good health. The material sequenced was blood.

The CDR3 sequence is CASSLEGRADYNEQFF. CDR3 bases: TGTGCCAGCAGCCTCGAGGGACGAGCGGATTACAATGAGCAGTTCTTC. J is TRBJ2-1 and V is TRBV6-5; D could derive from TRBD1 or TRBD2 (5 bases each). The V end lost 6 bases, the J end lost 4 bases, and 19 bases lay between the germline ends. From germline, CDR1 is MNHEY and CDR2 SVGAGI. The CDR3 runs 16 residues.